Each of the 30 T cell receptor beta chains below was sequenced from the same sample in a study of shared clonotypes between healthy human individuals. Profiled with immunoSEQ multiplex PCR; TCRdb holds only in-frame clones, not every one. This sample has hundreds of thousands of clones, with approximately 96% found just once. CD45RO-negative cells were positively selected for CCR7, leaving out terminally differentiated effector memory CD45RA+ cells. Material: naive CD8+ T cells sorted from blood. These receptors all come from a woman in her twenties or thirties in good health.

The V call is TRBV27, the J call TRBJ1-5; D ambiguous. Trimming left V 5 bases short and J 1 base short, with 9 bases between. Germline CDR1 is MNHEY and CDR2 is SMNVEV (reference sequence). The CDR3 extends over 14 amino acids. CDR3 nucleotide sequence: TGTGCCAGCAGTACAGACCCCAGCAATCAGCCCCAGCATTTT. It codes for CASSTDPSNQPQHF.

J is TRBJ2-1 and V is TRBV19; TRBD2 might be the D (5 bases). Per germline, CDR1 LNHDA and CDR2 SQIVND (reference sequence). The CDR3 consists of 15 residues. The V gene lost 1 base and the J gene lost 3 bases, with 10 bases spanning the gap. CDR3 loop: CASSIAERYYNEQFF. The CDR3 DNA follows: TGTGCCAGTAGTATAGCGGAGCGGTACTACAATGAGCAGTTCTTC.

The chain combines TRBV29-1 with TRBJ2-5; 8 bases are a match to TRBD1. From germline, CDR1 is SQVTM and CDR2 ANQGSEA. Losses at the gene ends were 6 bases for V and 5 bases for J; bases not matched to a gene: 17. The CDR3 runs to 16 residues. This CDR3 is CSVTDSRGTGAETQYF. For the CDR3, the DNA is TGCAGCGTGACCGACTCGAGGGGGACAGGAGCCGAGACCCAGTACTTC.

The chain uses TRBV9 and TRBJ2-7, with TRBD2 identical over 7 bases. Germline assignment: CDR1 SGDLS and CDR2 YYNGEE. V lost 3 bases to trimming and J lost 7 bases; unmatched junction nucleotides: 10. The CDR3 contains 14 residues. The CDR3 bases are TGTGCCAGCAGCGCCTCTAGCGGCACGGGGGAGCAGTACTTC. This codes for CASSASSGTGEQYF.

The chain links TRBV27 to TRBJ2-1, with D perhaps given as TRBD1 or TRBD2 (5 bases each). Looked up from germline, CDR1 is MNHEY and CDR2 is SMNVEV (reference sequence). CDR3 length: 17 amino acids. Trimming cost V 7 bases and J 2 bases, with 21 bases left between them. The CDR3 sequence: CASTVLLGDPPYNEQFF. As DNA, the CDR3 is TGTGCCAGCACCGTGCTTCTGGGGGACCCCCCCTACAATGAGCAGTTCTTC.

V is TRBV19 and J is TRBJ2-1, with 14 bases that match TRBD2. The junction had 9 bases not matched to a gene; V was cut back by 4 bases and J by 1 base. Germline V gives CDR1 LNHDA, CDR2 SQIVND (reference sequence). The CDR3 consists of 19 residues. Here the CDR3 DNA reads TGTGCCAGTAGTACCCCGGGACTAGCGGGAGTAGGTTCCTACAATGAGCAGTTCTTC. It specifies CASSTPGLAGVGSYNEQFF.

The chain combines TRBV28 with TRBJ1-1; no firm D call. The CDR3 loop spans 13 amino acids. The V and J ends lost 4 bases and 7 bases respectively, with 13 bases between them. The germline V gene encodes CDR1 MDHEN and CDR2 SYDVKM. The CDR3 reads CASSSDDLREAFF. In nucleotides, the CDR3 is TGTGCCAGCAGTTCCGACGATTTGCGTGAAGCTTTCTTT.

The J gene is TRBJ1-1, the V gene TRBV28, with D possibly being TRBD1 (6 bases). This CDR3 has 10 amino acids. The V and J ends lost 7 bases and 14 bases respectively, with 14 bases between them. Germline V gene lookup returns CDR1 MDHEN and CDR2 SYDVKM. Here the CDR3 reads CASIKDSFFF. The CDR3 nucleotides read TGTGCCAGCATTAAGGACAGTTTCTTCTTT.

This sequence joins TRBV28 and TRBJ2-7; D perhaps matches TRBD1 (5 bases). CDR1 and CDR2 (germline): MDHEN, SYDVKM. The CDR3 length is 14 residues. The V and J ends lost 3 bases and 2 bases respectively, with 11 bases between them. CDR3 in amino acids: CASSFVDKPYEQYF. CDR3 DNA: TGTGCCAGCAGTTTTGTGGACAAACCCTACGAGCAGTACTTC.

V and J are TRBV28 and TRBJ2-7; 7 bases fit TRBD2. The germline CDR1 and CDR2 sequences are MDHEN and SYDVKM. The CDR3 totals 14 residues. After removal of 3 bases from V and 3 bases from J, the junction contained 5 bases not matched to a gene. Here the CDR3 DNA reads TGTGCCAGCAGTTTTCAAGCGGGGTTCTACGAGCAGTACTTC. Translating gives CASSFQAGFYEQYF.

This clone has just one count. The chain combines TRBV5-8 with TRBJ2-2; D is undetermined. The CDR3 consists of 14 residues. The V end was cut by 1 base, the J end by 1 base, with 5 bases between. Germline V lookup: CDR1 SGHTS, CDR2 YDEGEE. CDR3 nucleotides: TGTGCCAGCAGCTTGTTTCTGAACACCGGGGAGCTGTTTTTT. Translating it yields CASSLFLNTGELFF.

The V and J genes are TRBV13 and TRBJ2-7; 9 bases map to TRBD2. The CDR3 length is 15 residues. V shed 3 bases, J shed 0 bases, and the junction held 3 bases outside the gene matches. Germline-derived CDR1 and CDR2 are PRHDT and FYEKMQ (reference sequence). The CDR3 bases are TGTGCCAGCAGCTTGACTAGCGGTTTCTCCTACGAGCAGTACTTC. Amino acids: CASSLTSGFSYEQYF. The full variable domain, its missing parts supplied by reference TRBV13 and TRBJ2-7, is AAGVIQSPRHLIKEKRETATLKCYPIPRHDTVYWYQQGPGQDPQFLISFYEKMQSDKGSIPDRFSAQQFSDYHSELNMSSLELGDSALYFCASSLTSGFSYEQYFGPGTRLTVT.

This sequence joins TRBV5-8 and TRBJ1-2; D might be TRBD1 (6 bases). V was trimmed by 1 base and J by 0 bases, leaving 10 bases between them. Germline loops: CDR1 SGHTS, CDR2 YDEGEE. CDR3 length: 15 residues. The CDR3 DNA reads TGTGCCAGCAGCTTGCTTCAGGGGACTAACTATGGCTACACCTTC. This sequence encodes CASSLLQGTNYGYTF.

The chain joins TRBV4-1 to TRBJ1-2; D remains ambiguous. The germline V gene encodes CDR1 MGHRA and CDR2 YSYEKL. V was cut by 5 bases and J by 4 bases, with 11 bases left in between. The CDR3 covers 13 residues. The DNA of the CDR3 is TGCGCCAGCAGCGGACGGGAAAGCTATGGCTACACCTTC. Encoded protein: CASSGRESYGYTF.

V is TRBV7-8 and J is TRBJ2-2; 7 positions agree with TRBD1. Looked up from germline, CDR1 is SGHVS and CDR2 is FQNEAQ. V lost 2 bases to trimming and J lost 7 bases; unmatched junction nucleotides: 13. CDR3 length: 17 amino acids. This CDR3 reads CASSLFETGTRVGELFF. CDR3 DNA: TGTGCCAGCAGCTTATTCGAGACAGGGACCAGAGTCGGGGAGCTGTTTTTT. Full variable domain (remainder filled in from reference TRBV7-8 and TRBJ2-2): GAGVSQSPRYKVAKRGQDVALRCDPISGHVSLFWYQQALGQGPEFLTYFQNEAQLDKSGLPSDRFFAERPEGSVSTLKIQRTQQEDSAVYLCASSLFETGTRVGELFFGEGSRLTVL.

J is TRBJ2-2 and V is TRBV28; possibly TRBD2 for D (5 bases). Per the germline V gene, CDR1 is MDHEN and CDR2 is SYDVKM. V gave up 3 bases and J gave up 3 bases, with 11 bases separating them. The CDR3 contains 15 residues. The CDR3 nucleotides are TGTGCCAGCAGTTTGGAGAGAGCGGACACCGGGGAGCTGTTTTTT. This sequence encodes CASSLERADTGELFF.

The J gene is TRBJ2-1, the V gene TRBV7-6, with 8 nucleotides matching TRBD2. This CDR3 has 15 residues. Unmatched junction bases numbered 6, after V lost 3 bases and J lost 5 bases. Looked up from germline, CDR1 is SGHVS and CDR2 is FNYEAQ. The CDR3 DNA follows: TGTGCCAGCAGCTTTCGCGGAGCGGGAGACAATGAGCAGTTCTTC. Amino acid sequence: CASSFRGAGDNEQFF.

As for this clone: Germline and junction disagree at one end, which may indicate a read error. This rearrangement joins TRBV29-1 to TRBJ1-1; perhaps TRBD1 as D (6 bases). There are 12 residues in the CDR3. CDR1 and CDR2 from the germline V gene are SQVTM and ANQGSEA. CDR3 residues: CSVQEGGTEAFF. The CDR3 bases are TGCAGCGTTCAAGAGGGGGGCACTGAAGCTTTCTTT. Full variable domain (rest looked up from reference TRBV29-1 and TRBJ1-1): SAVISQKPSRDICQRGTSLTIQCQVDSQVTMMFWYRQQPGQSLTLIATANQGSEATYESGFVIDKFPISRPNLTFSTLTVSNMSPEDSSIYLCSVQEGGTEAFFGQGTRLTVV.

The rearrangement joins TRBV28 to TRBJ2-7; 16 positions agree with TRBD2. The CDR3 covers 18 residues. Trimming at V came to 5 bases and at J to 2 bases, leaving 9 bases not matched to a gene. Germline loops: CDR1 MDHEN, CDR2 SYDVKM. The CDR3: CASSQGLAGGPSAYEQYF. Written as DNA, the CDR3 is TGTGCCAGCAGTCAGGGACTAGCGGGAGGGCCGTCTGCCTACGAGCAGTACTTC.

V gene TRBV6-6 combines with J gene TRBJ2-1; no reliable D call. Between the trimmed V and J ends, which lost 3 bases and 10 bases, there was a span of 19 bases. The CDR3 sequence is 15 residues long. Per the germline V gene, CDR1 is MNHNY and CDR2 is SVGAGI (reference sequence). CDR3 loop: CASSYGGISLEEQFF. CDR3 bases: TGTGCCAGCAGTTATGGTGGGATAAGCCTGGAGGAGCAGTTCTTC.

This sequence joins TRBV28 and TRBJ2-7, with 7 bases matching TRBD1. Per the germline V gene, CDR1 is MDHEN and CDR2 is SYDVKM. This CDR3 has 14 amino acids. V dropped 3 bases and J dropped 2; count of bases not matched to a gene: 4. The CDR3 region is CASSLKGQTYEQYF. The DNA for the CDR3 is TGTGCCAGCAGTTTGAAGGGACAGACCTACGAGCAGTACTTC.

Remarks on this clone: The same CDR3 can be traced to other DNA sequences in this sample. The rearrangement uses TRBV27 and TRBJ2-7; 9 bases line up with TRBD1. Germline V gives CDR1 MNHEY, CDR2 SMNVEV (reference sequence). The ends lost 6 bases at V and 4 bases at J; junction bases unmatched: 7. The CDR3 runs to 14 residues. The CDR3 DNA sequence: TGTGCCAGCAGAAAACGGGACAGGGTGTACGAGCAGTACTTC. This translates into CASRKRDRVYEQYF.

This chain connects TRBV30 to TRBJ1-4; weak D call: TRBD1 (5 bases). Trimming took 0 bases from V and 1 from J, leaving 15 bases between them. The length of the CDR3 is 17 residues. From germline, CDR1 is GTSNPN and CDR2 SVGIG (reference sequence). CDR3 DNA sequence: TGTGCCTGGAGTGTCGTCGCAGGGTACGGAACTAATGAAAAACTGTTTTTT. Its protein is CAWSVVAGYGTNEKLFF.

The chain uses TRBV7-7 and TRBJ2-2, with D perhaps given as TRBD1 or TRBD2 (5 bases each). Germline V gene data show CDR1 as SSHAT and CDR2 as FNYEAQ (reference sequence). Trimming left V 5 bases short and J 5 bases short, with 15 bases between. The CDR3 length is 15 residues. The DNA for the CDR3 is TGTGCCAGCAGCCCCCTTGGGGGTCCGACCGGGGAGCTGTTTTTT. Its protein is CASSPLGGPTGELFF.

V is TRBV7-9 and J is TRBJ2-1; 8 positions agree with TRBD2. Per germline, CDR1 SEHNR and CDR2 FQNEAQ (reference sequence). The CDR3 is 13 residues long. Losses at the gene ends were 7 bases for V and 7 bases for J; bases not matched to a gene: 6. The CDR3 bases are TGTGCCAGCATCGGACTAGCTTGGAATGAGCAGTTCTTC. Its protein product is CASIGLAWNEQFF. The full variable domain, rest sourced from reference TRBV7-9 and TRBJ2-1, is DTGVSQNPRHKITKRGQNVTFRCDPISEHNRLYWYRQTLGQGPEFLTYFQNEAQLEKSRLLSDRFSAERPKGSFSTLEIQRTEQGDSAMYLCASIGLAWNEQFFGPGTRLTVL.

The chain recombines TRBV7-9 with TRBJ2-7; D remains ambiguous. The germline CDR1 and CDR2 sequences are SEHNR and FQNEAQ (reference sequence). The CDR3 sequence is 13 residues long. The germline V and J ends were trimmed by 5 bases and 6 bases, with 14 bases remaining between them. DNA for the CDR3: TGTGCCAGCAGCCTTAGTATTGGGGTCGAGCAGTACTTC. Translated: CASSLSIGVEQYF.

This chain joins TRBV27 and TRBJ2-1; D remains ambiguous. This CDR3 spans 13 amino acids. The V gene's germline CDR1 is MNHEY and CDR2 SMNVEV (reference sequence). V lost 4 bases and J 2 bases, leaving 6 bases between the germline ends. The CDR3 spells CASSSGPYNEQFF. The CDR3 nucleotides read TGTGCCAGCAGTTCAGGACCCTACAATGAGCAGTTCTTC.

The V and J genes are TRBV13 and TRBJ2-1, with D hard to call. The CDR3 spans 13 residues. The V gene's germline CDR1 is PRHDT and CDR2 FYEKMQ (reference sequence). V gave up 5 bases and J gave up 12 bases, with 17 bases separating them. The CDR3 DNA reads as TGTGCCAGCAGCCCCATCTCAAGCACCGGGCAGTTCTTC. It translates to CASSPISSTGQFF.

The gene calls are TRBV29-1 and TRBJ2-1, with 9 bases lining up with TRBD1. Germline trimming cut 0 bases from V and 6 bases from J; bases unmatched to any gene: 9. CDR3 length: 16 residues. The germline gives CDR1 SQVTM, CDR2 ANQGSEA. The CDR3 DNA reads TGCAGCGTTGAAGATTCATGGGACAGGGAGTTCAATGAGCAGTTCTTC. It specifies CSVEDSWDREFNEQFF.

This rearrangement joins TRBV10-1 to TRBJ2-2; a possible D gene is TRBD1 (6 bases). This CDR3 spans 14 amino acids. V shed 6 bases and J shed 1 base, with 9 bases lying between them. The V gene's germline CDR1 is WNHNN and CDR2 SYGVQD (reference sequence). This CDR3 is CASRKGENTGELFF. The CDR3 DNA sequence: TGCGCCAGCAGAAAGGGGGAGAACACCGGGGAGCTGTTTTTT.